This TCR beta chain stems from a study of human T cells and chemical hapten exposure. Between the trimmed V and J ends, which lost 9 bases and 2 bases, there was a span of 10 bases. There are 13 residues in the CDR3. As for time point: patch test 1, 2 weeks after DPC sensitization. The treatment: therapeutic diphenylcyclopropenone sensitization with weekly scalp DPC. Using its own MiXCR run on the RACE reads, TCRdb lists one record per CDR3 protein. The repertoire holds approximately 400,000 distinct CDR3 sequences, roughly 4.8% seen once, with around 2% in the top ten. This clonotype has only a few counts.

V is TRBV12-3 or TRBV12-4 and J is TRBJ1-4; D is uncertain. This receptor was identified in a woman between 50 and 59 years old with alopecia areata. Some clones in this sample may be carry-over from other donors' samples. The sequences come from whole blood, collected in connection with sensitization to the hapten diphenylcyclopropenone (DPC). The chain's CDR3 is CASVDDTNEKLFF. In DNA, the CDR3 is TGTGCCAGTGTTGACGATACTAATGAAAAACTGTTTTTT.